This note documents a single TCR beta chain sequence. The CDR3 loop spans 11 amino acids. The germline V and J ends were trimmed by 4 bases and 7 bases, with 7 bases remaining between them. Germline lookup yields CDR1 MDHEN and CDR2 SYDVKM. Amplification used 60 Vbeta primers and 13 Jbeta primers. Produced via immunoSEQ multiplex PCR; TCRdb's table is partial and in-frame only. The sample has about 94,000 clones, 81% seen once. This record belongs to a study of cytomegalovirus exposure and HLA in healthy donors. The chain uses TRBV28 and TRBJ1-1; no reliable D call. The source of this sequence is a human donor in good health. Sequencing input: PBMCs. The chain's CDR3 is CASSSPFEAFF. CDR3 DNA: TGTGCCAGCAGTTCCCCGTTTGAAGCTTTCTTT.